Listed below are T cell receptor beta chains from one sample, sequenced in a study of shared clonotypes between healthy human individuals. Here immunoSEQ multiplex PCR was the method, and the copy in TCRdb shows in-frame clones only, minus some. The sample includes millions of clones, around 94% of them seen just once. The sequencing sample was made of naive CD4+ T cells sorted from blood. These TCRs come from a man younger than 35 in good health. The CDR3 runs from the conserved cysteine through the conserved F or W. Each record gives: J gene, D gene, V gene, clone size, CDR3 DNA, CDR3 protein. A D gene is named only where the DNA matches it firmly. Clone size is stated in some rows and not others, as once, few, many or a class when expanded.

TRBJ2-2,TRBD1,TRBV5-1,.,TGCGCCAGCAGAGGGACAGGGGATACCGGGGAGCTGTTTTTT,CASRGTGDTGELFF
TRBJ2-5,TRBD2,TRBV10-3,.,TGTGCCATGAGGACTAGCCTGACGGAGACCCAGTACTTC,CAMRTSLTETQYF
TRBJ2-7,.,TRBV5-1,.,TGCGCCAGCAGCTTCGACGACCCTACCCTCGAGCAGTACTTC,CASSFDDPTLEQYF
TRBJ2-7,TRBD1,TRBV5-4,.,TGTGCCTACTGGGGCAGGGGGACCTACGAGCAGTACTTC,CAYWGRGTYEQYF
TRBJ2-3,TRBD1,TRBV6-5,.,TGTGCCAGCAGTCTCAGGACAGGGAGCACAGATACGCAGTATTTT,CASSLRTGSTDTQYF
TRBJ2-2,.,TRBV12-5,.,TGTGCTAGTGGTTTGAGCCCCACCGGGGAGCTGTTTTTT,CASGLSPTGELFF
TRBJ2-7,TRBD1,TRBV23-1,.,TGCGCCAGAATATCCGGGACAGACTCCTACGAGCAGTACTTC,CARISGTDSYEQYF
TRBJ2-5,TRBD2,TRBV9,.,TGTGCCAGCAGCGCAGGACCTCTGACTAGCGGAGGAGAGACCCAGTACTTC,CASSAGPLTSGGETQYF
TRBJ2-7,.,TRBV7-2,.,TGTGCCAGCGGGTCCTACGAGCAGTACTTC,CASGSYEQYF
TRBJ2-5,TRBD2,TRBV5-1,.,TGCGCCAGCACCTTCCGGGGGGACCTCCCGGAGACCCAGTACTTC,CASTFRGDLPETQYF
TRBJ1-6,TRBD1,TRBV7-9,.,TGTGCCAGCAGCCCAGGACAGGGAAATTTACTAAATTCACCCCTCCACTTT,CASSPGQGNLLNSPLHF
TRBJ1-2,.,TRBV5-4,.,TGTGCCAGCAGCCTCGACGGGACGTCTGGATATGGCTACACCTTC,CASSLDGTSGYGYTF
TRBJ2-7,.,TRBV28,.,TGTGCCAGCAGTTCCCCAGGGGAGGGAGGGTCCTACGAGCAGTACTTC,CASSSPGEGGSYEQYF
TRBJ2-7,.,TRBV29-1,.,TGCAGCGTTGAAGGGACGGTGGCCTACGAGCAGTACTTC,CSVEGTVAYEQYF
TRBJ2-7,.,TRBV2,.,TGTGCCAGCAGTGTGGGACGGCGGCCGAGCTCCTACGAGCAGTACTTC,CASSVGRRPSSYEQYF
TRBJ1-5,.,TRBV2,.,TGTGCCAGCAGTGAAACCAGCTACAATCAGCCCCAGCATTTT,CASSETSYNQPQHF
TRBJ2-1,TRBD1,TRBV7-2,once,TGTGCCAGCAGCTTTTGGCAGGGGGACAATGAGCAGTTCTTC,CASSFWQGDNEQFF
TRBJ2-7,TRBD1,TRBV6-1,.,TGTGCCAGCAGTCCCCCCGGGACAGGGGCGGCCGAGCAGTACTTC,CASSPPGTGAAEQYF
TRBJ1-1,.,TRBV6-1,.,TGTGCCAGCAGAGGCTTGGGCAGCATGAACACTGAAGCTTTCTTT,CASRGLGSMNTEAFF
TRBJ1-5,TRBD1,TRBV5-6,.,TGTGCCAGCAGCTTACAGGGGGGTAGCAATCAGCCCCAGCATTTT,CASSLQGGSNQPQHF
TRBJ2-3,TRBD2,TRBV4-1,.,TGCGCCAGCAGCCACACTAGCGGGGGCACAGATACGCAGTATTTT,CASSHTSGGTDTQYF
TRBJ2-7,.,TRBV30,.,TGTGCCTGGAGTGTAGTTTACCAGTCCTACGAGCAGTACTTC,CAWSVVYQSYEQYF
TRBJ1-5,.,TRBV6-5,.,TGTGCCAGCAGTGATAATAGCAATCAGCCCCAGCATTTT,CASSDNSNQPQHF
TRBJ1-2,TRBD1,TRBV5-1,.,TGCGCCAGCAGCCCCGGGGACAGGAACTATGGCTACACCTTC,CASSPGDRNYGYTF
TRBJ1-4,.,TRBV6-5,.,TGTGCCAGCCTCCTAGGCCTGTTTTTT,CASLLGLFF
TRBJ1-2,.,TRBV10-3,.,TGTGCCATCACCCCAGAGCCTAACTATGGCTACACCTTC,CAITPEPNYGYTF
TRBJ1-2,.,TRBV18,few,TGTGCCAGCTCACGAAAAGTCCCCGACAGTTCAGTAGCTAACTATGGCTACACCTTC,CASSRKVPDSSVANYGYTF
TRBJ2-4,TRBD1,TRBV6-1,.,TGTGCCAGCAGTCAGGACAGGGGAGAAAACATTCAGTACTTC,CASSQDRGENIQYF
TRBJ2-5,TRBD1,TRBV7-9,.,TGTGCCAGCAGCTTAGAAGGGACAGGGGAGGAGACCCAGTACTTC,CASSLEGTGEETQYF
TRBJ1-2,.,TRBV6-6,.,TGTGCCAGCAGTTATCGGGGTTTATCCTATGGCTACACCTTC,CASSYRGLSYGYTF
TRBJ2-1,.,TRBV19,.,TGTGCCAGTAGTAGAGGGACGGGCTCCTACAATGAGCAGTTCTTC,CASSRGTGSYNEQFF
TRBJ2-5,.,TRBV4-3,once,TGCGCCAGCAGCCAAGATCGGGTCAGTAAAGAGACCCAGTACTTC,CASSQDRVSKETQYF
TRBJ1-2,.,TRBV7-2,.,TGTGCCAGCAGCTCTGGCGGTAAAAACTATGGCTACACCTTC,CASSSGGKNYGYTF
TRBJ1-6,TRBD1,TRBV7-9,.,TGTGCCAGCAGCCCTGGACAGGGGGTTAATTCACCCCTCCACTTT,CASSPGQGVNSPLHF
TRBJ1-2,TRBD1,TRBV18,.,TGTGCCAGCTCTCCCGGGACAGGGTCCTATGGCTACACCTTC,CASSPGTGSYGYTF
TRBJ1-2,.,TRBV7-9,.,TGTGCCAGCAGCTTAAGTAGGGGTTCTAACTATGGCTACACCTTC,CASSLSRGSNYGYTF
TRBJ2-6,.,TRBV19,.,TGTGCCAGTAGTATCTCCAACTCTGGGGCCAACGTCCTGACTTTC,CASSISNSGANVLTF
TRBJ1-5,.,TRBV19,.,TGTGCCAGTAGCCCGGGACAATATAGCAATCAGCCCCAGCATTTT,CASSPGQYSNQPQHF
TRBJ2-7,TRBD1,TRBV7-2,.,TGTGCCAGCAGCTTAGGGGGACCGTACCGGGACAGGGGCTACGAGCAGTACTTC,CASSLGGPYRDRGYEQYF
TRBJ1-4,TRBD1,TRBV5-1,.,TGCGCCAGCAGCCTGGGGACAGGGTTGACCCGAAATGAAAAACTGTTTTTT,CASSLGTGLTRNEKLFF
TRBJ1-6,.,TRBV7-9,.,TGTGCCAGCAGCCGTGAACCAACAGGTCCGAGCTCCTATAATTCACCCCTCCACTTT,CASSREPTGPSSYNSPLHF